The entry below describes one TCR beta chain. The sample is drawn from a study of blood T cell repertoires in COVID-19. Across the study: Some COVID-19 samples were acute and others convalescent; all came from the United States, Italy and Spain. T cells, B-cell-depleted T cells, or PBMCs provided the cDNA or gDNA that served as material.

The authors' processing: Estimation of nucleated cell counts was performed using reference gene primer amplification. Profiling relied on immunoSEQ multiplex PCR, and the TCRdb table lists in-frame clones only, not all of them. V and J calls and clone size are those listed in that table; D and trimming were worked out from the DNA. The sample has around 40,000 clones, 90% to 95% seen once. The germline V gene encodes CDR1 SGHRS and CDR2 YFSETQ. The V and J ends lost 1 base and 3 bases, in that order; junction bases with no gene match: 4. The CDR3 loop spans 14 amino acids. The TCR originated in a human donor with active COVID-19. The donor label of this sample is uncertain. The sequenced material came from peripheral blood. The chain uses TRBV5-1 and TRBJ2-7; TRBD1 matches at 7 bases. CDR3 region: CASSLNRGVYEQYF. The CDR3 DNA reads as TGCGCCAGCAGCTTGAACAGGGGAGTCTACGAGCAGTACTTC.